This TCR beta chain was documented in a study of cytomegalovirus exposure and HLA in healthy donors. About the study: In a later analysis, the 100 to 150 validation repertoires were reported to have used the same platform as the roughly 700 first-cohort repertoires.

The CDR3 covers 13 residues. V shed 10 bases and J shed 1 base, with 12 bases lying between them. The germline V gene encodes CDR1 MDHEN and CDR2 SYDVKM. Clones were read by immunoSEQ multiplex PCR, and TCRdb kept only the in-frame ones, dropping some. The sample includes 90,000 to 130,000 clones, roughly 89% of them seen just once. The chain employs TRBV28 and TRBJ2-3, with D perhaps matching TRBD1 (7 bases). What was sequenced was PBMCs. This TCR derives from a woman aged 18-35 years in good health and CMV-seronegative. CDR3 nucleotides: TGTGCCACCCAGGGGGGAGGCACAGATACGCAGTATTTT. Protein: CATQGGGTDTQYF.